This T cell receptor beta chain was sequenced during a study of cytomegalovirus exposure and HLA in healthy donors. Whole-study results and caveats: The classifier reportedly diagnosed cytomegalovirus status with high sensitivity and specificity. One later analysis, an examination of the 100 to 150 validation repertoires, found that first-cohort TCR clusters tended to co-occur in them. Overall, approximately 150 TCR beta chains were annotated as cytomegalovirus-associated.

The repertoire was sequenced with immunoSEQ multiplex PCR; TCRdb's copy has only in-frame clones and lacks some. The sample lists around 300,000 clones, roughly 90% occurring once. While the first cohort had about 610 subjects, the donors belonged to the separate validation cohort of 120 subjects. A remark on this clone: Its antigen is unidentified.

CDR3 length: 16 residues. J gave up 4 bases and V 0 bases, and 6 bases lay outside the gene matches. Germline assignment: CDR1 LGHNA and CDR2 YSLEER. Sequencing was carried out using PBMCs. The receptor comes from a woman aged 18 to 35 in good health and CMV-seronegative. V is TRBV4-3 and J is TRBJ2-3, with 8 bases lining up with TRBD2. CDR3 region: CASSQDGTRVSDTQYF. Written as DNA, the CDR3 is TGCGCCAGCAGCCAAGACGGGACTAGAGTTTCAGATACGCAGTATTTT.